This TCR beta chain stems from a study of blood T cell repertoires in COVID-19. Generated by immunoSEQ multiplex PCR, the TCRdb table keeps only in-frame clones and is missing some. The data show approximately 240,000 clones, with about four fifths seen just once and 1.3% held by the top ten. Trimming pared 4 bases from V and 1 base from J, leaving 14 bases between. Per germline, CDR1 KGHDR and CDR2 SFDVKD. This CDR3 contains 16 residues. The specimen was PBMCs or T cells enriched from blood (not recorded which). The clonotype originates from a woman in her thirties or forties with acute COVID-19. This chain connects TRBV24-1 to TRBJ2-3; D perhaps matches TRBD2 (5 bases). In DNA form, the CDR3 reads TGTGCCACCAGTGAGGCGGAGGTAAGGGGCACAGATACGCAGTATTTT. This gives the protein CATSEAEVRGTDTQYF.